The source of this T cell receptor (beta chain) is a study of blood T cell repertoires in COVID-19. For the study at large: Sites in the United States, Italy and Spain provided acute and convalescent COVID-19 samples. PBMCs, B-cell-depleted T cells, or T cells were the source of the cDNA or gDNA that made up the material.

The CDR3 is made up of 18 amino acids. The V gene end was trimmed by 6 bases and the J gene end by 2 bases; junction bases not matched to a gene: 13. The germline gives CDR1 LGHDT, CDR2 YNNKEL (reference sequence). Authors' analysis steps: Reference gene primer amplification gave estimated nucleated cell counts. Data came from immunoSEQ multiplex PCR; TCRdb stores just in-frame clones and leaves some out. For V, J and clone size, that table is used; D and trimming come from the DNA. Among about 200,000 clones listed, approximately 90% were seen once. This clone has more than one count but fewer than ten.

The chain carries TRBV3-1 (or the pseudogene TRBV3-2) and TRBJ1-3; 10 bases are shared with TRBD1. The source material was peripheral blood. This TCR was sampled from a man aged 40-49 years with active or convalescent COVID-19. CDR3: CASRRNKLGTGAGNTIYF. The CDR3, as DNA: TGTGCCAGCAGACGGAATAAGCTCGGGACAGGGGCTGGAAACACCATATATTTT.